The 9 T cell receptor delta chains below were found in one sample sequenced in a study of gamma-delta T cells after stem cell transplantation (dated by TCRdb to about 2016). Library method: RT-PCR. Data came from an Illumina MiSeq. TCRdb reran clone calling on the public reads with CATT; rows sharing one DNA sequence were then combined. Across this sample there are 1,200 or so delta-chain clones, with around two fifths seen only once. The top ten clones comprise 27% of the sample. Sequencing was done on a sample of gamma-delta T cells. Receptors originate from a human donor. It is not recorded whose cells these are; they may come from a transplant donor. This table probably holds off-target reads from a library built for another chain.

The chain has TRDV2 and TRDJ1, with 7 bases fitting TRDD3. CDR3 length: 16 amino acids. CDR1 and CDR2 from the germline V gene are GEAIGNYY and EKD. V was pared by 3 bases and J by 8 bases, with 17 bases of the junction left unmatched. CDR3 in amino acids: CACDSVSVLGIRKLIF. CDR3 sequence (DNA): TGTGCCTGTGACTCCGTAAGTGTACTGGGGATAAGGAAACTCATCTTT.

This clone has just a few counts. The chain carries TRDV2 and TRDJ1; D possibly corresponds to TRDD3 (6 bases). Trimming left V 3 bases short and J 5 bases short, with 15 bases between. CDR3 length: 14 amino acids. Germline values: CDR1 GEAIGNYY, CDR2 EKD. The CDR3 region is CACDVLRGEDKLIF. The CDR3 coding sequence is TGTGCCTGTGACGTCCTCCGGGGGGAGGATAAACTCATCTTT.

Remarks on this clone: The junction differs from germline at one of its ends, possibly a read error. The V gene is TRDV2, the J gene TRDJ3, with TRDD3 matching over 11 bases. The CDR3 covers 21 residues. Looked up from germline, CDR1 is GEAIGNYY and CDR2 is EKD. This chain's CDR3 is CACDPTSWGIQDSWDARQMFF. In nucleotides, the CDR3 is TGTGCCTGTGACCCAACGTCCTGGGGGATACAGGACTCCTGGGACGCCCGACAGATGTTTTTC.

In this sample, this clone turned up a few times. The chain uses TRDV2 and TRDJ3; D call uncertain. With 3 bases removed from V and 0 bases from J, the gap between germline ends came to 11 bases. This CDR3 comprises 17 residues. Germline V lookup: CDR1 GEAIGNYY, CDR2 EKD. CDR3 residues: CACDLAVDSWDTRQMFF. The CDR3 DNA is TGTGCCTGTGACCTAGCTGTGGACTCCTGGGACACCCGACAGATGTTTTTC.

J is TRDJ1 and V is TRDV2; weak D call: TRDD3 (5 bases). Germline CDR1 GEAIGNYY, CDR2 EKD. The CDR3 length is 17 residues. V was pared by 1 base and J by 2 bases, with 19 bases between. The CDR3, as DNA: TGTGCCTGTGACACGCTGGGACATACAAATTTAACCGATAAACTCATCTTT. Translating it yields CACDTLGHTNLTDKLIF.

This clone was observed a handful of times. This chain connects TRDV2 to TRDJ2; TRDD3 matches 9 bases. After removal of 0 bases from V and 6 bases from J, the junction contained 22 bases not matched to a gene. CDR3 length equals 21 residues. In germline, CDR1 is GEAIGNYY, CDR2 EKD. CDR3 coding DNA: TGTGCCTGTGACACCGTTCCCTCTGGGGATACGGCTTACGGGGAGGCAGCACAACTCTTCTTT. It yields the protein CACDTVPSGDTAYGEAAQLFF.

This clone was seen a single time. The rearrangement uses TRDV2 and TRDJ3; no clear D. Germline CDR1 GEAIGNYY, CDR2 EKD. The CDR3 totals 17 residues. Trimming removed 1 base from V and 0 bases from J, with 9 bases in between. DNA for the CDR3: TGTGCCTGTGACACACCCGAACTCTCCTGGGACACCCGACAGATGTTTTTC. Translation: CACDTPELSWDTRQMFF.

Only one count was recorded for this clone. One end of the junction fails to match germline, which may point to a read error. CDR3 bases: TGTGCCTGTGACCCCGTTGGGACCAACACCGGTAAACTCATCTTT. Its translation is CACDPVGTNTGKLIF. The chain links TRDV2 to TRDJ1, with D unclear. The CDR3 extends over 15 amino acids. Per germline, CDR1 GEAIGNYY and CDR2 EKD.

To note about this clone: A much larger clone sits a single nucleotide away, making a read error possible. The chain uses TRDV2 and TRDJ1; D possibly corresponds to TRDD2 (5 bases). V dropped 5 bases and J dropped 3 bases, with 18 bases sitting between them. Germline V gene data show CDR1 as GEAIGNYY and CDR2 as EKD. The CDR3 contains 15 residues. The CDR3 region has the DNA TGTGCCTGTGCCCCCCTACTGAAGGTCGCCGATAAACTCATCTTT. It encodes CACAPLLKVADKLIF.